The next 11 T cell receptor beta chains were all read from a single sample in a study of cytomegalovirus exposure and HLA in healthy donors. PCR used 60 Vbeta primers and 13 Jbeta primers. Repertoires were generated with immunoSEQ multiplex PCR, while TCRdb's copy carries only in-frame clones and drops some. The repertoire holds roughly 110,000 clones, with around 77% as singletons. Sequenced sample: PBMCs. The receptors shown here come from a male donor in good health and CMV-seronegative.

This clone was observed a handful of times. The CDR3 nucleotides are TGTGCCAGCAGCCAAGAGGGGCCAACCCAGTACTTC. Its protein product is CASSQEGPTQYF. The V and J genes are TRBV14 and TRBJ2-5, with TRBD1 as a possible D gene (5 bases). With 0 bases removed from V and 8 bases from J, the gap between germline ends came to 7 bases. CDR1 and CDR2 (germline): SGHDN, FVKESK. The CDR3 runs 12 residues. The full variable domain, completed using reference TRBV14 and TRBJ2-5, is EAGVTQFPSHSVIEKGQTVTLRCDPISGHDNLYWYRRVMGKEIKFLLHFVKESKQDESGMPNNRFLAERTGGTYSTLKVQPAELEDSGVYFCASSQEGPTQYFGPGTRLLVL.

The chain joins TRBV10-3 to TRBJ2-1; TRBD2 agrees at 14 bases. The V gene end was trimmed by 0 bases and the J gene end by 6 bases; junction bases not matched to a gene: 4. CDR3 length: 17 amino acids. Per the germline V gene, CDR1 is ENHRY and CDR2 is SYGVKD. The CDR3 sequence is CAISESPGLAGANEQFF. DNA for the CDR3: TGTGCCATCAGTGAGTCTCCGGGACTAGCGGGAGCCAATGAGCAGTTCTTC.

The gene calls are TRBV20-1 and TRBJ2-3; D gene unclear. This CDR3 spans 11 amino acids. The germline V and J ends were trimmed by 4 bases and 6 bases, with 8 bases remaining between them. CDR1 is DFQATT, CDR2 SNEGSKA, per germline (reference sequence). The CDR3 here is CSAMTADTQYF. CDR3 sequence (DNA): TGCAGTGCTATGACTGCGGATACGCAGTATTTT.

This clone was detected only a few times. The CDR3 loop reads CASSDAIGLANNEQFF. In DNA, the CDR3 is TGTGCCAGCAGTGATGCGATTGGACTAGCTAACAATGAGCAGTTCTTC. J is TRBJ2-1 and V is TRBV5-6; 8 nucleotides align to TRBD2. CDR1 and CDR2 from the germline V gene are SGHDT and YYEEEE. V was pared by 5 bases and J by 5 bases, with 12 bases of the junction left unmatched. The CDR3 has 16 residues.

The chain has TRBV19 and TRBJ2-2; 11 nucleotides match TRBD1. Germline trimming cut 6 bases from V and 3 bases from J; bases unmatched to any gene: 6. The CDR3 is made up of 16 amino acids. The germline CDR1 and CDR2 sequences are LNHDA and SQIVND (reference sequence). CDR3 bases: TGTGCCAGTAGGGACAGGGGGCGATTTGACACCGGGGAGCTGTTTTTT. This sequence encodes CASRDRGRFDTGELFF.

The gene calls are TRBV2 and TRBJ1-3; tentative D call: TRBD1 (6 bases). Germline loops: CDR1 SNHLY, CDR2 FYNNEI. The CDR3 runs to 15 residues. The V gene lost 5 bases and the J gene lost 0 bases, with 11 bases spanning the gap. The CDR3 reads CASSWTDNSGNTIYF. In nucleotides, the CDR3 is TGTGCCAGCAGTTGGACAGACAACTCTGGAAACACCATATATTTT. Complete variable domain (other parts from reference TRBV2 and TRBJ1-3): EPEVTQTPSHQVTQMGQEVILRCVPISNHLYFYWYRQILGQKVEFLVSFYNNEISEKSEIFDDQFSVERPDGSNFTLKIRSTKLEDSAMYFCASSWTDNSGNTIYFGEGSWLTVV.

The CDR3 loop reads CASSPVGNGHEQFF. The DNA of the CDR3 is TGTGCCAGCTCCCCAGTCGGGAACGGACATGAGCAGTTCTTC. The chain is built from TRBV18 and TRBJ2-1; a possible D gene is TRBD2 (5 bases). The germline V gene has CDR1 KGHSH and CDR2 LQKENI. The CDR3 runs to 14 residues. The ends were cut back, 6 bases at V and 8 bases at J, with 17 bases in the middle.

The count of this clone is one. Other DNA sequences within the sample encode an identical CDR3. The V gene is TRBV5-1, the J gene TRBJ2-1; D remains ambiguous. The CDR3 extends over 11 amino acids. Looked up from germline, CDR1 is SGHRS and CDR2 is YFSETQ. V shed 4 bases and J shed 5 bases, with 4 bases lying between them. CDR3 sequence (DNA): TGCGCCAGCAGCCTTAACAATGAGCAGTTCTTC. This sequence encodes CASSLNNEQFF.

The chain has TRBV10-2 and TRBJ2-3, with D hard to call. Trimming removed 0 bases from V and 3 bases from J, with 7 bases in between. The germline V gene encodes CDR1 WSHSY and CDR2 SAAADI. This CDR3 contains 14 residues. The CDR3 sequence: CASSESSRTDTQYF. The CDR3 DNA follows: TGCGCCAGCAGTGAGTCGTCCAGAACAGATACGCAGTATTTT.

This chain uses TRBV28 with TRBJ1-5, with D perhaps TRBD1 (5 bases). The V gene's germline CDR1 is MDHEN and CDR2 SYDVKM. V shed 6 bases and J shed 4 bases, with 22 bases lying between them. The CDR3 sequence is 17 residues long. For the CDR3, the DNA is TGTGCCAGCAGCCCTACTCTACAGGTGCAGGGTAATCAGCCCCAGCATTTT. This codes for CASSPTLQVQGNQPQHF. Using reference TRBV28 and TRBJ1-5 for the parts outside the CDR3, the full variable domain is DVKVTQSSRYLVKRTGEKVFLECVQDMDHENMFWYRQDPGLGLRLIYFSYDVKMKEKGDIPEGYSVSREKKERFSLILESASTNQTSMYLCASSPTLQVQGNQPQHFGDGTRLSIL.

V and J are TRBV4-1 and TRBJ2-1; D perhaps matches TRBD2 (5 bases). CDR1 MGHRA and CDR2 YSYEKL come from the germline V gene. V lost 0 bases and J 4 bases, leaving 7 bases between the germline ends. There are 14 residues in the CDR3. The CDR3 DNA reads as TGCGCCAGCAGCCAAGAGTCGGGGTACAATGAGCAGTTCTTC. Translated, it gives CASSQESGYNEQFF.